The 21 T cell receptor beta chains in this list originate from one sample, sequenced in a study of regulatory T cells in long-lasting Graves disease. According to the study, TCR beta libraries were built with iRepertoire HTBI primers and CDR3-region Arm-PCR. One entry per CDR3 protein, called by TCRdb with MiXCR from the multiplex PCR reads. The sample carries 650,000 to 850,000 distinct CDR3 sequences, around 30% recorded once. Time point in this sample: persistent/refractory GD, antithyroid drugs over 5 years with positive TRAb. Construction of the TCR library relied on RNA isolated from PBMCs. The material was peripheral blood mononuclear cells (PBMCs), obtained when the disease was refractory, from a patient treated with antithyroid drugs. These receptor sequences come from a female donor with Graves disease.

V is TRBV7-9 and J is TRBJ2-5; D remains ambiguous. The CDR3 has 13 residues. The germline V gene has CDR1 SEHNR and CDR2 FQNEAQ (reference sequence). V was clipped by 1 base and J by 1 base, with 4 bases between them. In nucleotides, the CDR3 is TGTGCCAGCAGCTTAGACGTCCAAGAGACCCAGTACTTC. Protein sequence: CASSLDVQETQYF.

This clonotype was recorded only once. This chain connects TRBV10-3 to TRBJ2-2; D may be TRBD1 or TRBD2 (5 bases each). The V and J ends lost 7 bases and 4 bases respectively, with 16 bases between them. The CDR3 spans 15 residues. The germline V gene has CDR1 ENHRY and CDR2 SYGVKD. CDR3 nucleotide sequence: TGTGCCATCAAAGGCGTCGGGGCAAGCACCGGGGAGCTGTTTTTT. Translation: CAIKGVGASTGELFF.

This clonotype was recorded at least ten times. This chain joins TRBV6-1 and TRBJ2-5; D ambiguous. The CDR3 spans 15 residues. V was cut by 3 bases and J by 1 base, with 12 bases left in between. Germline V lookup: CDR1 MNHNS, CDR2 SASEGT. CDR3 residues: CASSEDGRAQETQYF. CDR3 nucleotide sequence: TGTGCCAGCAGTGAGGATGGTAGGGCCCAAGAGACCCAGTACTTC.

The sample holds many counts of this clonotype. V and J are TRBV30 and TRBJ2-4; perhaps TRBD2 as D (5 bases). The V end was cut by 2 bases, the J end by 1 base, with 12 bases between. This CDR3 contains 15 residues. Germline V gives CDR1 GTSNPN, CDR2 SVGIG (reference sequence). The CDR3: CAWSNGRGAKNIQYF. CDR3 nucleotides: TGTGCCTGGAGTAATGGGAGAGGGGCCAAAAACATTCAGTACTTC.

This clonotype was seen only a few times. This chain links TRBV20-1 with TRBJ2-7; 7 nucleotides agree with TRBD1. The CDR3 loop spans 14 amino acids. V was clipped by 2 bases and J by 4 bases; unmatched bases: 8. The germline V gene encodes CDR1 DFQATT and CDR2 SNEGSKA (reference sequence). CDR3 in amino acids: CSARLTGELYEQYF. The CDR3 nucleotides read TGCAGTGCTAGATTAACAGGGGAGTTATACGAGCAGTACTTC.

The chain is built from TRBV19 and TRBJ2-7; the match to TRBD1 covers 7 bases. The V gene's germline CDR1 is LNHDA and CDR2 SQIVND (reference sequence). J was trimmed by 10 bases and V by 8 bases; bases with no gene match: 8. The CDR3 has 11 residues. Here the CDR3 DNA reads TGTGCCAGTGGACAGGATTTAGGACAGTACTTC. As protein: CASGQDLGQYF.

With regard to this clonotype: The junction departs from the called germline gene at one end, perhaps through a read error. The chain joins TRBV19 to TRBJ2-5; maybe TRBD1 (6 bases). The CDR3 loop spans 14 amino acids. The germline V gene has CDR1 LNHDA and CDR2 SQIVND (reference sequence). The CDR3 DNA is TGTACCAGTAGTACAGGACAGCTCAAAGAGACCCAGTACTTC. This encodes CTSSTGQLKETQYF.

In this sample, this clonotype turned up many times. The chain uses TRBV28 and TRBJ1-1; D not certain. Trimming left V 4 bases short and J 5 bases short, with 5 bases between. The germline V gene has CDR1 MDHEN and CDR2 SYDVKM. This CDR3 is 11 amino acids long. CDR3 coding DNA: TGTGCCAGCAGTTCCTTGACTGAAGCTTTCTTT. The encoded protein is CASSSLTEAFF. The variable domain in full, with the rest retrieved from reference TRBV28 and TRBJ1-1, is DVKVTQSSRYLVKRTGEKVFLECVQDMDHENMFWYRQDPGLGLRLIYFSYDVKMKEKGDIPEGYSVSREKKERFSLILESASTNQTSMYLCASSSLTEAFFGQGTRLTVV.

This clonotype was recorded at least ten times. V and J are TRBV28 and TRBJ1-2; 8 bases are shared with TRBD1. V shed 6 bases and J 4 bases; nucleotides not matched to a gene: 7. The CDR3 is 14 amino acids. The germline V gene encodes CDR1 MDHEN and CDR2 SYDVKM. The CDR3 bases are TGTGCCAGCAGCCCGACAGGGGCTATCTATGGCTACACCTTC. It specifies CASSPTGAIYGYTF.

The chain employs TRBV5-1 and TRBJ1-4, with 8 bases identical to TRBD1. There are 15 residues in the CDR3. V shed 3 bases and J 5 bases; nucleotides not matched to a gene: 6. Germline V gene sequence: CDR1 SGHRS, CDR2 YFSETQ. The CDR3 DNA sequence: TGCGCCAGCAGCTGGGGGGACAGGAGGAATGAAAAACTGTTTTTT. It yields the protein CASSWGDRRNEKLFF.

This sequence joins TRBV20-1 and TRBJ2-7; perhaps TRBD2 as D (6 bases). CDR1 and CDR2 (germline): DFQATT, SNEGSKA (reference sequence). CDR3 length: 14 residues. V lost 3 bases, J lost 0 bases, and 12 bases lay in between. The CDR3 loop reads CSASSGGDSYEQYF. The CDR3 nucleotides read TGCAGTGCTAGCTCCGGCGGGGACTCCTACGAGCAGTACTTC.

This chain joins TRBV6-2 or TRBV6-3 and TRBJ2-7; either TRBD1 or TRBD2 may supply D (6 bases each). CDR3 size: 14 residues. CDR1 MNHEY and CDR2 SVGEGT come from the germline V gene. V was cut by 3 bases and J by 7 bases, with 16 bases left in between. The DNA of the CDR3 is TGTGCCAGCAGTTATGTCTGGGGGGCATATGAGCAGTACTTC. Protein: CASSYVWGAYEQYF.

For this clonotype: Its ends do not fully match the called genes, so a read error is possible. The chain uses TRBV6-2 or TRBV6-3 and TRBJ1-2, with a tentative D call TRBD1 (5 bases). CDR1 and CDR2 (germline): MNHEY, SVGEGT. There are 18 residues in the CDR3. The CDR3 loop reads CAGSPNDSLLPPYYGYTF. The CDR3 bases are TGTGCCGGCAGTCCAAACGACAGTCTTTTGCCGCCATACTATGGCTACACCTTC.

The genes are TRBV19 and TRBJ1-2; TRBD1 might be the D (5 bases). The germline gives CDR1 LNHDA, CDR2 SQIVND (reference sequence). Between the trimmed V and J ends, which lost 6 bases and 8 bases, there was a span of 13 bases. The length of the CDR3 is 12 residues. CDR3 DNA: TGTGCCAGTAGCCGGGACCAACGGGGCTACACCTTC. Encoded protein: CASSRDQRGYTF.

This CDR3 is CSARDRPAYYEQYF. In nucleotides, the CDR3 is TGCAGTGCTAGAGATCGCCCTGCCTACTACGAGCAGTACTTC. The V call is TRBV20-1, the J call TRBJ2-7; no definite D call. V was pared by 0 bases and J by 3 bases, with 12 bases between. Looked up from germline, CDR1 is DFQATT and CDR2 is SNEGSKA (reference sequence). This CDR3 contains 14 residues.

This clonotype came up a few times. The rearrangement links TRBV3-1 to TRBJ1-1; tentative D call: TRBD1 (5 bases). The germline V and J ends were trimmed by 4 bases and 1 base, with 10 bases remaining between them. The CDR3 is 14 residues long. CDR1 is LGHDT and CDR2 is YNNKEL in the germline V gene (reference sequence). This CDR3 reads CASSLGTPNTEAFF. In DNA form, the CDR3 reads TGTGCCAGCAGCCTCGGGACTCCGAACACTGAAGCTTTCTTT.

This clonotype was found many times. This chain joins TRBV11-2 and TRBJ2-5; D is possibly TRBD1 (5 bases). CDR1 SGHAT and CDR2 FQNNGV come from the germline V gene. The ends were cut back, 3 bases at V and 1 base at J, with 9 bases in the middle. The CDR3 sequence is 14 residues long. As DNA, the CDR3 is TGTGCCAGCAGCTTTGGCAGGGCCCAAGAGACCCAGTACTTC. This sequence encodes CASSFGRAQETQYF.

This clonotype has more than one count but fewer than ten. The V gene is TRBV10-3, the J gene TRBJ1-2; 9 positions agree with TRBD1. V was clipped by 3 bases and J by 6 bases; unmatched bases: 2. Per the germline V gene, CDR1 is ENHRY and CDR2 is SYGVKD. The CDR3 is made up of 13 amino acids. CDR3 sequence (DNA): TGTGCCATCAGTGATGGGACAGGGCATGGCTACACCTTC. Its protein is CAISDGTGHGYTF.

The gene calls are TRBV30 and TRBJ2-7; a weak D match, TRBD2 (6 bases). The V gene lost 4 bases and the J gene lost 2 bases, with 15 bases spanning the gap. Germline loops: CDR1 GTSNPN, CDR2 SVGIG (reference sequence). The CDR3 has 14 residues. CDR3 region: CAWNPRDLAYEQYF. The CDR3 DNA reads TGTGCCTGGAACCCAAGGGACTTAGCCTACGAGCAGTACTTC.

This clonotype was detected only a few times. J is TRBJ2-7 and V is TRBV15; TRBD2 matches at 7 bases. This CDR3 comprises 15 residues. From germline, CDR1 is LNHNV and CDR2 YYDKDF (reference sequence). Unmatched junction bases numbered 8, after V lost 5 bases and J lost 1 base. The CDR3 protein is CATSRDYSTSYEQYF. CDR3 DNA: TGTGCCACCAGCCGGGACTACTCGACATCCTACGAGCAGTACTTC.

The genes are TRBV30 and TRBJ2-7, with 9 positions matching TRBD1. Unmatched junction bases numbered 5, after V lost 2 bases and J lost 3 bases. Germline CDR1 is GTSNPN and CDR2 is SVGIG (reference sequence). The CDR3 consists of 14 residues. CDR3 sequence reads: CAWSLGTGFYEQYF. The CDR3 DNA reads TGTGCCTGGAGTTTAGGGACAGGGTTCTACGAGCAGTACTTC.